What follows describes a single TCR beta chain. Its antigen is not identified. Sequencing was performed with immunoSEQ multiplex PCR; in TCRdb, only in-frame clones are kept and a portion is missing. The table lists about 48,000 clones, 70% to 80% of them singletons. This sample is drawn from a study of T cells in localized non-small cell lung cancer. Broader study findings: Uninvolved adjacent lung showed higher T cell clonality than tumor.

Germline CDR1 reads SEHNR; CDR2 reads FQNEAQ (reference sequence). V lost 5 bases and J lost 4; bases outside the gene matches: 4. The CDR3 totals 14 residues. V gene TRBV7-9 combines with J gene TRBJ2-7, with 11 bases lining up with TRBD1. This clonotype originated in a man between 40 and 69 years old with stage I squamous cell lung carcinoma. The source was peripheral blood, collected before any cancer treatment. This CDR3 is CASSPGQGEYEQYF. CDR3 bases: TGTGCCAGCAGCCCGGGACAGGGGGAGTACGAGCAGTACTTC.